Listed below are T cell receptor beta chains from one sample, sequenced in a study of blood T cell repertoires in COVID-19. Measured with immunoSEQ multiplex PCR; TCRdb has only the in-frame clones, and not every one. Among roughly 260,000 clones, 75% to 95% were seen once, and the ten largest hold approximately 2.6%. Source material: peripheral blood. Every receptor here comes from a person aged 18 to 35 with COVID-19, enrolled during active disease. CDR3s include the opening cysteine and the closing phenylalanine or tryptophan. Each record gives: V gene, D gene, clone size, J gene, CDR3 DNA, CDR3 protein. A D gene is named only where the DNA matches it firmly. Clone size is shown for a subset of rows, as once, few, many or a class of expanded clone.

TRBV24-1	-	-	TRBJ2-1	TGTGCCACCAGTGACCTCGGTGTTGAGCAGTTCTTC	CATSDLGVEQFF
TRBV2	TRBD1	-	TRBJ2-7	TGTGCCAGCAGTTTGGGACAGGGCCCCTACGAGCAGTACTTC	CASSLGQGPYEQYF
TRBV12-3/TRBV12-4	-	-	TRBJ2-1	TGTGCCAGCAGTATTACTAGTTGGGAGCAGTTCTTC	CASSITSWEQFF
TRBV5-1	-	-	TRBJ2-7	TGCGCCAGCAGCTTGCTCACTCCCCTGGAGCAGTACTTC	CASSLLTPLEQYF
TRBV19	TRBD2	-	TRBJ2-2	TGTGCCAGTAGTACCCCGGGTCTGGTAGCGGGAGGTAAAACCGGGGAGCTGTTTTTT	CASSTPGLVAGGKTGELFF
TRBV7-6	-	-	TRBJ2-7	TGTGCCTCAGGGGAGGGGAGCTCCTACGAGCAGTACTTC	CASGEGSSYEQYF
TRBV19	TRBD1	-	TRBJ2-7	TGTGCCAGTACCGATCTTACAGGGGATGAGCAGTACTTC	CASTDLTGDEQYF
TRBV21-1	-	-	TRBJ1-1	TGTGCCAGCAGCACACGGAGGGGTTGCGCTGAAGCTTTCTTT	CASSTRRGCAEAFF
TRBV4-1	TRBD1	-	TRBJ2-2	TGCGCCAGCAGCCAAGGACAGGGGTGGGAGCTGTTTTTT	CASSQGQGWELFF
TRBV4-1	TRBD1	-	TRBJ1-5	TGCGCCAGCAGCCCTAAACCGACAGGGGTCTATAGCAATCAGCCCCAGCATTTT	CASSPKPTGVYSNQPQHF
TRBV27	-	-	TRBJ1-3	TGTGCCAGCAGTTTTGGTCCACAAGGAAACACCATATATTTT	CASSFGPQGNTIYF
TRBV27	TRBD1	-	TRBJ1-2	TGTGCCAGCAGTCCTACAGGGGGACTTTATGATGGCTACACCTTC	CASSPTGGLYDGYTF
TRBV19	TRBD1	-	TRBJ2-7	TGTGCCAGTAGTCCCCAGACAGGGACCGACGAGCAGTACTTC	CASSPQTGTDEQYF
TRBV5-5	TRBD1	-	TRBJ2-5	TGTGCCAGCAGCTTCTTGACAGGGTGGGAGACCCAGTACTTC	CASSFLTGWETQYF
TRBV6-2/TRBV6-3	-	-	TRBJ1-2	TGTGCCAGCAGTTACTCAGCAGGGGTCTATGGCTACACCTTC	CASSYSAGVYGYTF
TRBV6-5	TRBD1	-	TRBJ1-3	TGTGCCAGCAGTTCTGACAGGGGGTTTGGAAACACCATATATTTT	CASSSDRGFGNTIYF
TRBV7-2	TRBD1	-	TRBJ2-7	TGTGCCAGCAGCACGACAGGGGGTCAATACGAGCAGTACTTC	CASSTTGGQYEQYF
TRBV21-1	-	few	TRBJ1-4	TGTGCCAGCAGCAGAGGACAGCCAACTAATGAAAAACTGTTTTTT	CASSRGQPTNEKLFF
TRBV19	TRBD1	few	TRBJ1-1	TGTGCCAGTACCTATCAGGGGGCCGGCACTGAAGCTTTCTTT	CASTYQGAGTEAFF
TRBV28	TRBD2	-	TRBJ2-5	TGTGCCAGCAGTTTGTTAGCGGGGAGGGAGACCCAGTACTTC	CASSLLAGRETQYF
TRBV27	TRBD1	-	TRBJ2-4	TGTGCCAGCAGTTCCCCCGGGACAGAAGCCAAAAACATTCAGTACTTC	CASSSPGTEAKNIQYF
TRBV7-2	TRBD2	-	TRBJ2-1	TGTGCCAGCAGCTTACGCCCGACTAGCGGCTACAATGAGCAGTTCTTC	CASSLRPTSGYNEQFF
TRBV6-5	TRBD1	-	TRBJ1-2	TGTGCCAGCACCCCGGACAGGGGGGACTATGGCTACACCTTC	CASTPDRGDYGYTF
TRBV5-1	TRBD2	-	TRBJ2-3	TGCGCCAGCAGCACGAACATCCGGGGGGAGGGAGGTGGCACAGATACGCAGTATTTT	CASSTNIRGEGGGTDTQYF
TRBV2	-	-	TRBJ1-5	TGTGCCACCCAGGCCGTTAGCAATCAGCCCCAGCATTTT	CATQAVSNQPQHF